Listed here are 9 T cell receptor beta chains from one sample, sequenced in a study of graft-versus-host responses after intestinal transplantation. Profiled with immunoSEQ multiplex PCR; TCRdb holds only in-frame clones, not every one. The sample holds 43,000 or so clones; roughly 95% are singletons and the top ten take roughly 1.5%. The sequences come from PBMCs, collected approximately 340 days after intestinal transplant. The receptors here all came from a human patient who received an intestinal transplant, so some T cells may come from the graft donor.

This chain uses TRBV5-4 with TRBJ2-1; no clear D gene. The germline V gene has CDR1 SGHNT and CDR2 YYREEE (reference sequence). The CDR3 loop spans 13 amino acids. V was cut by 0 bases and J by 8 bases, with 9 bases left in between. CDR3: CASSLDRPDEQFF. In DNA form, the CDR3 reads TGTGCCAGCAGCTTGGATCGGCCGGATGAGCAGTTCTTC.

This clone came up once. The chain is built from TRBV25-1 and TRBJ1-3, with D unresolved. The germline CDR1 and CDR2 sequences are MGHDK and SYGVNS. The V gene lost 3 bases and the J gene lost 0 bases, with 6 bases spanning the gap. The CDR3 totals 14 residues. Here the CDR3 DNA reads TGTGCCAGCAGTGATGCTGCCTCTGGAAACACCATATATTTT. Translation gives CASSDAASGNTIYF.

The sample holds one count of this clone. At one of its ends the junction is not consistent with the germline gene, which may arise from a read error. CDR3 sequence: CTSSEVDATEAFF. The CDR3 nucleotides are TGTACCAGCAGTGAGGTGGACGCCACTGAAGCTTTCTTT. V is TRBV28 and J is TRBJ1-1; D gene uncertain. Germline values: CDR1 MDHEN, CDR2 SYDVKM. This CDR3 has 13 residues.

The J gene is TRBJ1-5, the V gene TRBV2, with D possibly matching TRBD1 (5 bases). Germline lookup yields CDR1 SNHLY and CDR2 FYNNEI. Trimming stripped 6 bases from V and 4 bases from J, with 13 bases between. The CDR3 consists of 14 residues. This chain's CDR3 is CASRAGTLNQPQHF. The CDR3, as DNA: TGTGCCAGCAGAGCGGGGACCCTAAATCAGCCCCAGCATTTT.

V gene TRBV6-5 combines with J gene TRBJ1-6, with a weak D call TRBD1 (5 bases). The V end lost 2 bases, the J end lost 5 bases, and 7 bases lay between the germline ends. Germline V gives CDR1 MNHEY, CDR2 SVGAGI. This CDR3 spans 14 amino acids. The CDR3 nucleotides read TGTGCCAGCAGTTACGGGACTCATAATTCACCCCTCCACTTT. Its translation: CASSYGTHNSPLHF.

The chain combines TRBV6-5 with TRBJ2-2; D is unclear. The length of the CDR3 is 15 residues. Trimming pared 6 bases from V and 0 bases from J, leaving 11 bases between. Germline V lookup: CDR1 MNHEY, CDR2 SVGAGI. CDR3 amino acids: CASSPHIANTGELFF. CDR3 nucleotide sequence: TGTGCCAGCAGCCCGCACATAGCGAACACCGGGGAGCTGTTTTTT.

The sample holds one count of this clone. This CDR3 reads CASSLGSAEQFF. The CDR3 nucleotides read TGTGCCAGCAGTTTAGGATCTGCTGAGCAGTTCTTC. The chain has TRBV28 and TRBJ2-1; D gene uncertain. Germline CDR1 reads MDHEN; CDR2 reads SYDVKM. The CDR3 totals 12 residues. The germline V and J ends were trimmed by 2 bases and 9 bases, with 8 bases remaining between them.

Here the CDR3 DNA reads TGTGCCAGCTCCCCGACAGGGGACCGCTCTGGGGCCAACGTCCTGACTTTC. This gives the protein CASSPTGDRSGANVLTF. The rearrangement links TRBV7-3 to TRBJ2-6; 8 positions match TRBD1. The CDR3 has 17 amino acids. V shed 8 bases, J shed 0 bases, and the junction held 9 bases outside the gene matches. Germline V gives CDR1 SGHTA, CDR2 FQGTGA.

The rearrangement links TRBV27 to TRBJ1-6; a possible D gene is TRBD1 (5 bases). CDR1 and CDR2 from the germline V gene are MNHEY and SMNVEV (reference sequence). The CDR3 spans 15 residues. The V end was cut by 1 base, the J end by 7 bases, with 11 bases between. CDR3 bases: TGTGCCAGCAGTTTATGGGGCGGAGGAAATTCACCCCTCCACTTT. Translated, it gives CASSLWGGGNSPLHF.